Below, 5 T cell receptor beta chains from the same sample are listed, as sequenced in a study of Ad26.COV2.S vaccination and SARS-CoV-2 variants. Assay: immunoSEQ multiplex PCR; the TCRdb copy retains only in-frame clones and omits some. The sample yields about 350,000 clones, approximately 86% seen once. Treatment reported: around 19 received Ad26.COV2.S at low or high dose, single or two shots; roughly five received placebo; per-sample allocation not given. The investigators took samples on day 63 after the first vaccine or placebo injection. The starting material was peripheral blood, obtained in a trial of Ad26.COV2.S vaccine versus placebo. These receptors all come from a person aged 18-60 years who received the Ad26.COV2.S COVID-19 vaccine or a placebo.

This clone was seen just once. In DNA form, the CDR3 reads TGTGCCAGCAGCCAAGAAAGAGGACAGTCCCACAATGAGCAGTTCTTC. This gives the protein CASSQERGQSHNEQFF. The chain links TRBV4-2 to TRBJ2-1; weak D call: TRBD1 (6 bases). Trimming cost V 0 bases and J 5 bases, with 14 bases left between them. Germline CDR1 LGHNA, CDR2 YNFKEQ. The CDR3 extends over 16 amino acids.

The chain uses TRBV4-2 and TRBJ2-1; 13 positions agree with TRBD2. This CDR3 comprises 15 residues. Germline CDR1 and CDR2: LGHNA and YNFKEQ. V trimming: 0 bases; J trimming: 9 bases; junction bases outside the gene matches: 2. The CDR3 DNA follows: TGTGCCAGCAGCCAAGATCGGACTAGCGGGAGTGAGCAGTTCTTC. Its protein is CASSQDRTSGSEQFF.

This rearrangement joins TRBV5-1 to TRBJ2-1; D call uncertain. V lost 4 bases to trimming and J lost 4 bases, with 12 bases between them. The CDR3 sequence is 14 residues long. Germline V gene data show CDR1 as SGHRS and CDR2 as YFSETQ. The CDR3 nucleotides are TGCGCCAGCAGCAAGGGTAGTGGGTACAATGAGCAGTTCTTC. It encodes CASSKGSGYNEQFF.

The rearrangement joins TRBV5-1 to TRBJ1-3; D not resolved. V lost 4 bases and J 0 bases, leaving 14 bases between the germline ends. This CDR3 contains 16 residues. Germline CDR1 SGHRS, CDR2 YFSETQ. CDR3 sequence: CASSIGPPYSGNTIYF. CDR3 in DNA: TGCGCCAGCAGCATCGGACCCCCTTACTCTGGAAACACCATATATTTT.

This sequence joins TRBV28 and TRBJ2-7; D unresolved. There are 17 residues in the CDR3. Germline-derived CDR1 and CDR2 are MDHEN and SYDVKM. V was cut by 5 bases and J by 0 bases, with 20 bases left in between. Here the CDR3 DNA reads TGTGCCAGCAGTCAACACCCGGACCGTAGGAGCTCCTACGAGCAGTACTTC. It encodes CASSQHPDRRSSYEQYF. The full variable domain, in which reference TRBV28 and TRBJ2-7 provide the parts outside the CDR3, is DVKVTQSSRYLVKRTGEKVFLECVQDMDHENMFWYRQDPGLGLRLIYFSYDVKMKEKGDIPEGYSVSREKKERFSLILESASTNQTSMYLCASSQHPDRRSSYEQYFGPGTRLTVT.